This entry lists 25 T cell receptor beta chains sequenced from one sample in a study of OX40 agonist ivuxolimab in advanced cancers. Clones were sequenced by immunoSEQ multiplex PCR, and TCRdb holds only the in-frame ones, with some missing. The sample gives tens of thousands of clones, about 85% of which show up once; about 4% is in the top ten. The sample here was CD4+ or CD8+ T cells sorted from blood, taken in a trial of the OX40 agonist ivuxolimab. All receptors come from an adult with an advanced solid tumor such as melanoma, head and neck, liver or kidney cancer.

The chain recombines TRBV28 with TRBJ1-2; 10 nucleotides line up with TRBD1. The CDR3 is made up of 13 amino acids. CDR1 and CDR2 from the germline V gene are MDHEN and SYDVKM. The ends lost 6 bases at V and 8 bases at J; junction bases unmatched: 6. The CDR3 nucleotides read TGTGCCAGCAGAAGAGACAGGGGGCGAGGCTACACCTTC. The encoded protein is CASRRDRGRGYTF.

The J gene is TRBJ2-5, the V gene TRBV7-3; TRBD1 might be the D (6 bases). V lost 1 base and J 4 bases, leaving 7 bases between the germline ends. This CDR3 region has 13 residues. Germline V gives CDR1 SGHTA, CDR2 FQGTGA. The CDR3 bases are TGTGCCAGCAGCTTAAACAGGGTAGAGACCCAGTACTTC. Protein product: CASSLNRVETQYF.

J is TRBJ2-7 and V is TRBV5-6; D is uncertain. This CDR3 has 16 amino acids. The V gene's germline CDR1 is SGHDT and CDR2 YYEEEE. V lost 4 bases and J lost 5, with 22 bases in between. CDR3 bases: TGTGCCAGCAGCCCACTTGGGGTGGGGTATCAACACGAGCAGTACTTC. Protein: CASSPLGVGYQHEQYF.

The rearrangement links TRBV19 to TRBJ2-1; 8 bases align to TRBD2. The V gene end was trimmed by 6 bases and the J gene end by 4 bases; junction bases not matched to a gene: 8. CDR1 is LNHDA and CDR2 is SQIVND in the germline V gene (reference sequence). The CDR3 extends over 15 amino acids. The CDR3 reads CASSRGGFLYNEQFF. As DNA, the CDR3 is TGTGCCAGTAGCCGGGGGGGCTTTTTATACAATGAGCAGTTCTTC. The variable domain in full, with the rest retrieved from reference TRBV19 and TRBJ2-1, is DGGITQSPKYLFRKEGQNVTLSCEQNLNHDAMYWYRQDPGQGLRLIYYSQIVNDFQKGDIAEGYSVSREKKESFPLTVTSAQKNPTAFYLCASSRGGFLYNEQFFGPGTRLTVL.

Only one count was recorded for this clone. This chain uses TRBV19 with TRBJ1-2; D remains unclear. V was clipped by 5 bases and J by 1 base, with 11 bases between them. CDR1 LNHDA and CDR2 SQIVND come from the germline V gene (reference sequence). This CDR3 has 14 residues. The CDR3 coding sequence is TGTGCCAGTAGTCTCCGGACCAATAACTATGGCTACACCTTC. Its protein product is CASSLRTNNYGYTF.

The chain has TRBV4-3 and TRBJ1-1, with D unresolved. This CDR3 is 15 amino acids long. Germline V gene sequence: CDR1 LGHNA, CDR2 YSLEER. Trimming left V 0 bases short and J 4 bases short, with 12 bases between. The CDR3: CASSQEGRAGTEAFF. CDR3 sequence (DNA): TGCGCCAGCAGCCAAGAGGGGAGGGCTGGCACTGAAGCTTTCTTT.

CDR3 amino acids: CASSDGTGRWQPQHF. In nucleotides, the CDR3 is TGTGCCAGCAGTGACGGGACAGGGAGGTGGCAGCCCCAGCATTTT. This chain uses TRBV28 with TRBJ1-5, with TRBD1 matching 9 bases. Germline CDR1 reads MDHEN; CDR2 reads SYDVKM. CDR3 size: 15 residues. Trimming cost V 5 bases and J 7 bases; bases outside gene matches: 9.

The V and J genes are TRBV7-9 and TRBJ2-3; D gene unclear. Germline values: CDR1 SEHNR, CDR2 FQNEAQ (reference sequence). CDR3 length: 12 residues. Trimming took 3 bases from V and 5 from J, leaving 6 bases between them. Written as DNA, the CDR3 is TGTGCCAGCAGCTTGGACGGAGATACGCAGTATTTT. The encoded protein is CASSLDGDTQYF.

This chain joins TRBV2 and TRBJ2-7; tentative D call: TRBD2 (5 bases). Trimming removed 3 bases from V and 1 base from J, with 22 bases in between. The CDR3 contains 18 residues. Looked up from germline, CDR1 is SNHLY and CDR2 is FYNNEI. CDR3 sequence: CASSEPRVSAGGSYEQYF. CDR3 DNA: TGTGCCAGCAGTGAGCCTAGGGTTTCGGCGGGTGGATCCTACGAGCAGTACTTC.

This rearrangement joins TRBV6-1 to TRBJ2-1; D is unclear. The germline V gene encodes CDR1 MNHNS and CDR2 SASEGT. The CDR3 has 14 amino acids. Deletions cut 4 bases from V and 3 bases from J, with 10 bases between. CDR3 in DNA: TGTGCCAGCAGTGCCGCCCCGAACTACAATGAGCAGTTCTTC. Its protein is CASSAAPNYNEQFF.

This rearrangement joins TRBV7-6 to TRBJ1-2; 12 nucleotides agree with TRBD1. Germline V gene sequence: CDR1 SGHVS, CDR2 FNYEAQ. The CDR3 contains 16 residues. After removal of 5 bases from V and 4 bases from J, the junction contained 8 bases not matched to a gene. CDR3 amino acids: CASSGDRGRGGYGYTF. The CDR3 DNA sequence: TGTGCCAGCAGCGGGGACAGGGGGCGCGGGGGCTATGGCTACACCTTC.

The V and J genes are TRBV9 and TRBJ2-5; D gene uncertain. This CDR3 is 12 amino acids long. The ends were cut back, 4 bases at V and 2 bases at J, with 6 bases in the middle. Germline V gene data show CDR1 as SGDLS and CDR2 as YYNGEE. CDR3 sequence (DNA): TGTGCCAGCAGCCGCCTACAAGAGACCCAGTACTTC. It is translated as CASSRLQETQYF.

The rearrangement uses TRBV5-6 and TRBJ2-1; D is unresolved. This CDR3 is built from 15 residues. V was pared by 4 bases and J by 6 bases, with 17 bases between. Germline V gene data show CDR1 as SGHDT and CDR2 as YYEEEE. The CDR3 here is CASSQDGGTPNEQFF. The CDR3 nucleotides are TGTGCCAGCAGCCAGGACGGCGGTACCCCCAATGAGCAGTTCTTC.

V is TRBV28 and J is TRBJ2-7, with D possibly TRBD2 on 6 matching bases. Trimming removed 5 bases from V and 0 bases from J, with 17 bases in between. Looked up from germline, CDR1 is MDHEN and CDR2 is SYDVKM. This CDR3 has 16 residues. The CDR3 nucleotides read TGTGCCAGCAGTCCATTGAGCGGGTTCTTCTCCTACGAGCAGTACTTC. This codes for CASSPLSGFFSYEQYF. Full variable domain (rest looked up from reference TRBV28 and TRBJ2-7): DVKVTQSSRYLVKRTGEKVFLECVQDMDHENMFWYRQDPGLGLRLIYFSYDVKMKEKGDIPEGYSVSREKKERFSLILESASTNQTSMYLCASSPLSGFFSYEQYFGPGTRLTVT.

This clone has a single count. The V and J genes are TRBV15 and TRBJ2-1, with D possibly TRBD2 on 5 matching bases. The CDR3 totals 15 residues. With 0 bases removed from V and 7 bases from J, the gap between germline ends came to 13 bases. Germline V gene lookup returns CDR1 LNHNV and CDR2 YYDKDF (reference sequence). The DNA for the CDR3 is TGTGCCACCAGCAGAGATGTTTATTCGGGAAATGAGCAGTTCTTC. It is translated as CATSRDVYSGNEQFF.

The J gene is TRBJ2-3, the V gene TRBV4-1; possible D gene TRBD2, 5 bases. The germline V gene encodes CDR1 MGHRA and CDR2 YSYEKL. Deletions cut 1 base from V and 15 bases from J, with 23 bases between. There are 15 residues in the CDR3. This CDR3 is CASSQGAGRAIYKYF. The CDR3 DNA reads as TGCGCCAGCAGCCAAGGGGCGGGTAGGGCCATCTACAAATATTTT.

As DNA, the CDR3 is TGTGCCAGCAGCCAAAGGGGGCGGGGGACTGAAGCTTTCTTT. Protein: CASSQRGRGTEAFF. The genes are TRBV6-5 and TRBJ1-1, with 7 bases identical to TRBD1. Per the germline V gene, CDR1 is MNHEY and CDR2 is SVGAGI. With V trimmed by 6 bases and J by 5 bases, 9 bases remained unmatched. The CDR3 has 14 amino acids.

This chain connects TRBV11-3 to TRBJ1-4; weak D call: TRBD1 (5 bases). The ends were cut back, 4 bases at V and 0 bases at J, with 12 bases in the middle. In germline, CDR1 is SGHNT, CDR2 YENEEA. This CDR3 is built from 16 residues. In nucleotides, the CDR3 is TGTGCCAGCAGCTCAAGGACGGGGGCAACTAATGAAAAACTGTTTTTT. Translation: CASSSRTGATNEKLFF.

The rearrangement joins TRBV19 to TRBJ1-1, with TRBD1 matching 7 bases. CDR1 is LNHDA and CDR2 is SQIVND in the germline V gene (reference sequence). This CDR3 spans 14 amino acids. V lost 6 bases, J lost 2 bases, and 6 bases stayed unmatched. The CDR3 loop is CASSTQGYNTEAFF. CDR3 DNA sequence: TGTGCCAGTAGCACACAGGGGTATAACACTGAAGCTTTCTTT.

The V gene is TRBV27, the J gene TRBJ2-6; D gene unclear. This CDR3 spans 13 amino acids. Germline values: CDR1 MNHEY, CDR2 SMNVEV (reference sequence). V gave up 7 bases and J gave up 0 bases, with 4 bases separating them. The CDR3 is CASTSSGANVLTF. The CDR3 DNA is TGTGCCAGCACGAGCTCTGGGGCCAACGTCCTGACTTTC.

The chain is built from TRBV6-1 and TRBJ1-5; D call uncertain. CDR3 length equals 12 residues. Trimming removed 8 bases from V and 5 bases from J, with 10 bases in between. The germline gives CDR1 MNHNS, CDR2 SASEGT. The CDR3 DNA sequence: TGTGCCAGCGGGGTGCCATATCAGCCCCAGCATTTT. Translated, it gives CASGVPYQPQHF.

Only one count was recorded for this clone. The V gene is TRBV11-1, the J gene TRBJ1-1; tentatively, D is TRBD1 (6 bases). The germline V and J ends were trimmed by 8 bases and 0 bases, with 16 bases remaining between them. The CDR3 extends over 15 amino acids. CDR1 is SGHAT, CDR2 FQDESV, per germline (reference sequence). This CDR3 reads CASRNRVSLNTEAFF. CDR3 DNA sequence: TGTGCCAGCCGCAACAGGGTCTCCTTGAACACTGAAGCTTTCTTT.

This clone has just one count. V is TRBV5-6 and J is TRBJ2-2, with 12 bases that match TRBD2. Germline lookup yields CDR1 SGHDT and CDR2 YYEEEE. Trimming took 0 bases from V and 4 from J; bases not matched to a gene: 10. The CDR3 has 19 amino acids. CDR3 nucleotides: TGTGCCAGCAGCTTGGCCCGACTAGCGGGAGAAAGGGGCACCGGGGAGCTGTTTTTT. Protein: CASSLARLAGERGTGELFF.

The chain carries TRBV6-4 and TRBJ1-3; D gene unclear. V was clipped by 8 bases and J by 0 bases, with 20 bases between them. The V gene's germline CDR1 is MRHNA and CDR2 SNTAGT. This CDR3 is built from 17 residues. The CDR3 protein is CASLSKRTWSSGNTIYF. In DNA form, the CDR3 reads TGTGCCAGCTTATCAAAGCGGACCTGGAGCTCTGGAAACACCATATATTTT.

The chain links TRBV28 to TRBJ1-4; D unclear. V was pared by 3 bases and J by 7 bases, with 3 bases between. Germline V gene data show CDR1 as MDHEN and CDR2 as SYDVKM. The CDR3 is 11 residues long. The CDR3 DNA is TGTGCCAGCAGTTTCGGTGAAAAACTGTTTTTT. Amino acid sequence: CASSFGEKLFF.